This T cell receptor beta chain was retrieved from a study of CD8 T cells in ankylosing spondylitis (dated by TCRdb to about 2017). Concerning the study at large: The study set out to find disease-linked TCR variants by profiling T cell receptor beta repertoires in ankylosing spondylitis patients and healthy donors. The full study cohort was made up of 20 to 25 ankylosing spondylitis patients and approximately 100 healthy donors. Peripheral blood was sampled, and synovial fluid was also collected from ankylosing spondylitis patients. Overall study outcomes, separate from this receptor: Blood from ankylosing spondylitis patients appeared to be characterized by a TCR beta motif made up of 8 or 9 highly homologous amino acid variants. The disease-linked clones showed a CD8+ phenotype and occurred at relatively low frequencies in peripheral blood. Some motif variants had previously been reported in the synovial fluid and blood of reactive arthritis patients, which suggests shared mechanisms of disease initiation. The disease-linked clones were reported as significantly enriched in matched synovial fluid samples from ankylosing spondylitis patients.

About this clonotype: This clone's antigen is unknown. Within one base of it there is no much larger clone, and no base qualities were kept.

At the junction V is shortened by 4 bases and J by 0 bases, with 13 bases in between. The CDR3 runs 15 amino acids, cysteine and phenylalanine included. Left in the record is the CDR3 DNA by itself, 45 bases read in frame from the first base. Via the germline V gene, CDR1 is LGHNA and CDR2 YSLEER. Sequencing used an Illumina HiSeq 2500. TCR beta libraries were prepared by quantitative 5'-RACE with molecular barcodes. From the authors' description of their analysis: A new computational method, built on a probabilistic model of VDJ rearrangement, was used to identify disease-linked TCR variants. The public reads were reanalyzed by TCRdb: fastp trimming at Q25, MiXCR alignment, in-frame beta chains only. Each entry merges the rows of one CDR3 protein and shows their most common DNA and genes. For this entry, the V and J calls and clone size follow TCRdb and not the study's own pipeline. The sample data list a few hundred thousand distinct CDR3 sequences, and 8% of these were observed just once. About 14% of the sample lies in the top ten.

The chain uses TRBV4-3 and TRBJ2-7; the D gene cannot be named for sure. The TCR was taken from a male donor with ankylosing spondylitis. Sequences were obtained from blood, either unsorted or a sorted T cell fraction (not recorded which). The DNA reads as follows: TGCGCCAGCAGCCGTAGCTTCGCGAGCTCCTACGAGCAGTACTTC. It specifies CASSRSFASSYEQYF.